This T cell receptor (beta chain) stems from a study of blood T cells in healthy people across ages. Study-level points and caveats: TCR beta diversity per million T cells fell roughly linearly with age. Donors of long life had a larger count of naive CD4+ cells and greater diversity than aged donors.

The germline gives CDR1 SGDLS, CDR2 YYNGEE. This CDR3 comprises 14 residues. The ends were cut back, 0 bases at V and 3 bases at J, with 10 bases in the middle. Next came a second PCR, run for roughly 6 to 11 cycles, which used a sample-barcoded 5' primer along with a J-beta primer mix. TCRdb itself ran the 5' RACE reads through MiXCR, one entry per CDR3 protein. There are hundreds of thousands of distinct CDR3 sequences in the sample; approximately 44% occur only once, and around 21% lies in the top ten. In the case of this clonotype: Its antigen is as yet unknown.

The gene calls are TRBV9 and TRBJ2-7, with D maybe TRBD2 (5 bases). This receptor was taken from a man aged 55 to 70 in good health. The source material was blood. The DNA of the CDR3 is TGTGCCAGCAGCGTAGAGGGAGACAACTACGAGCAGTACTTC. It is translated as CASSVEGDNYEQYF.